This entry features one T cell receptor beta chain sequence. The junction differs from germline at one of its ends, possibly a read error. This record belongs to a study of blood T cells in healthy people across ages. A second about 7 to 11 cycle PCR used barcoded and J-beta primers. MiXCR, run by TCRdb on the 5' RACE reads, gives a single entry per CDR3 protein. This repertoire shows about 1.1 million distinct CDR3 sequences, approximately 38% found once; its top ten account for about 12%. The CDR3 runs 16 residues. Germline values: CDR1 LGHNA, CDR2 YSLEER. The sequencing sample was made of blood. The gene calls are TRBV4-3 and TRBJ1-2; D is ambiguous. The sequence derives from a man aged 18 to 35 in good health. The CDR3 loop is CASSQDTRGSPYGHTF. Written as DNA, the CDR3 is TGCGCCAGCAGCCAAGATACAAGAGGGTCTCCCTATGGCCACACCTTC.